Shown below are 32 T cell receptor beta chains from a single sample sequenced in a study of cytomegalovirus exposure and HLA in healthy donors. PCR primers comprised 60 Vbeta and 13 Jbeta primers. Only in-frame clones appear in the TCRdb table, and some are missing; sequencing was by immunoSEQ multiplex PCR. The sample features 60,000 to 65,000 clones, with around 5.3% in its top ten. Sample: PBMCs. The receptor set was obtained from a man younger than 45 in good health and CMV-seropositive.

The chain uses TRBV9 and TRBJ2-1; D is perhaps TRBD1 (7 bases). The germline V and J ends were trimmed by 3 bases and 1 base, with 17 bases remaining between them. CDR1 is SGDLS and CDR2 is YYNGEE in the germline V gene. The CDR3 is 17 residues long. In DNA, the CDR3 is TGTGCCAGCAGCGACCCCCTCAGGGGGGATTCCTACAATGAGCAGTTCTTC. The encoded protein is CASSDPLRGDSYNEQFF. Based on the CDR3 plus reference TRBV9 and TRBJ2-1, the full variable domain is DSGVTQTPKHLITATGQRVTLRCSPRSGDLSVYWYQQSLDQGLQFLIQYYNGEERAKGNILERFSAQQFPDLHSELNLSSLELGDSALYFCASSDPLRGDSYNEQFFGPGTRLTVL.

The chain couples TRBV6-5 to TRBJ2-7, with 12 bases that match TRBD2. V lost 4 bases and J lost 4; bases outside the gene matches: 5. CDR3 length: 15 amino acids. In germline, CDR1 is MNHEY, CDR2 SVGAGI. The CDR3 bases are TGTGCCAGCAGTTCGACTAGCGGGGGACTATACGAGCAGTACTTC. Its translation: CASSSTSGGLYEQYF.

The chain employs TRBV6-6 and TRBJ2-3, with 8 nucleotides matching TRBD1. Trimming at V came to 6 bases and at J to 2 bases, leaving 10 bases not matched to a gene. The CDR3 has 16 amino acids. Germline V gives CDR1 MNHNY, CDR2 SVGAGI (reference sequence). CDR3 amino acids: CASSRLGQGPTDTQYF. The CDR3 bases are TGTGCCAGCAGCCGCCTCGGACAGGGACCCACAGATACGCAGTATTTT.

V usage is TRBV11-3 and J usage is TRBJ2-1; perhaps TRBD1 as D (6 bases). CDR3 length: 16 amino acids. In germline, CDR1 is SGHNT, CDR2 YENEEA. V dropped 5 bases and J dropped 2 bases, with 16 bases sitting between them. The CDR3 DNA sequence: TGTGCCAGCAGCGCCAGAAACAGGGCTACCTACAATGAGCAGTTCTTC. It yields the protein CASSARNRATYNEQFF.

The genes are TRBV18 and TRBJ2-7, with 8 positions matching TRBD2. Germline V gene lookup returns CDR1 KGHSH and CDR2 LQKENI. The CDR3 has 13 residues. Germline trimming cut 6 bases from V and 7 bases from J; bases unmatched to any gene: 8. CDR3 coding DNA: TGTGCCAGCTCTCGGGGGGGGCGTCGTGAGCAGTACTTC. This sequence encodes CASSRGGRREQYF.

The chain employs TRBV14 and TRBJ2-5; tentatively, D is TRBD2 (6 bases). The V end lost 3 bases, the J end lost 4 bases, and 27 bases lay between the germline ends. Germline V gives CDR1 SGHDN, CDR2 FVKESK. There are 19 residues in the CDR3. The CDR3 DNA reads TGTGCCAGCAGCCATTCCCACGTCGGGGGACCGAAGCTTGGAGAGACCCAGTACTTC. It yields the protein CASSHSHVGGPKLGETQYF.

V gene TRBV30 combines with J gene TRBJ2-1, with 7 bases matching TRBD1. Unmatched junction bases numbered 3, after V lost 4 bases and J lost 6 bases. The CDR3 contains 12 residues. CDR1 and CDR2 (germline): GTSNPN, SVGIG (reference sequence). The CDR3 DNA sequence: TGTGCCTGGATCGGGACAGTCAATGAGCAGTTCTTC. This codes for CAWIGTVNEQFF.

V usage is TRBV30 and J usage is TRBJ1-3, with TRBD1 as a possible D gene (5 bases). V lost 4 bases, J lost 7 bases, and 8 bases lay in between. CDR3 length equals 11 residues. CDR1 is GTSNPN, CDR2 SVGIG, per germline (reference sequence). This CDR3 is CAWNRWNTIYF. The DNA for the CDR3 is TGTGCCTGGAACAGGTGGAACACCATATATTTT.

This chain joins TRBV19 and TRBJ1-5; 8 positions match TRBD1. The CDR3 contains 14 residues. Germline assignment: CDR1 LNHDA and CDR2 SQIVND (reference sequence). The junction had 9 bases not matched to a gene; V was cut back by 8 bases and J by 6 bases. In DNA, the CDR3 is TGTGCCAGTCGTACCAGGGGGCAGAGTCAGCCCCAGCATTTT. This translates into CASRTRGQSQPQHF.

The V call is TRBV6-5, the J call TRBJ1-1, with 7 bases identical to TRBD1. CDR3 size: 15 residues. With V trimmed by 4 bases and J by 4 bases, 9 bases remained unmatched. The V gene's germline CDR1 is MNHEY and CDR2 SVGAGI. Here the CDR3 reads CASSFKGARGTEAFF. In DNA, the CDR3 is TGTGCCAGCAGTTTCAAGGGGGCCCGGGGCACTGAAGCTTTCTTT.

The V and J genes are TRBV10-3 and TRBJ1-2, with 7 bases identical to TRBD1. Germline assignment: CDR1 ENHRY and CDR2 SYGVKD. The CDR3 is 11 amino acids. V was clipped by 8 bases and J by 5 bases; unmatched bases: 2. DNA for the CDR3: TGTGCCATCGGGACAGCGTATGGCTACACCTTC. This codes for CAIGTAYGYTF.

CDR3: CASSPYRDRVTDTQYF. DNA for the CDR3: TGTGCCAGTAGCCCATACCGGGACAGGGTAACAGATACGCAGTATTTT. The gene calls are TRBV19 and TRBJ2-3; 9 bases map to TRBD1. Germline V lookup: CDR1 LNHDA, CDR2 SQIVND (reference sequence). The CDR3 contains 16 residues. After removal of 6 bases from V and 3 bases from J, the junction contained 10 bases not matched to a gene.

Concerning this clone itself: One junction end disagrees with the germline gene, perhaps due to a read error. The chain uses TRBV4-1 and TRBJ2-3; D gene unclear. Germline CDR1 reads MGHRA; CDR2 reads YSYEKL. This CDR3 contains 14 residues. This CDR3 reads CASSQDPSPDKQYF. In DNA form, the CDR3 reads TGCGCCAGCAGCCAAGATCCTAGTCCAGATAAGCAGTATTTT.

The chain has TRBV4-1 and TRBJ2-7, with 8 bases matching TRBD1. V shed 1 base and J 0 bases; nucleotides not matched to a gene: 5. CDR3 length equals 16 residues. Per germline, CDR1 MGHRA and CDR2 YSYEKL. DNA for the CDR3: TGCGCCAGCAGCCAAGGGAGGGACAGGAGCTCCTACGAGCAGTACTTC. This encodes CASSQGRDRSSYEQYF.

As concerns this clone: One junction end does not reproduce the germline sequence, and a read error may be involved. The sample carries other DNA sequences with the same CDR3. This chain uses TRBV4-1 with TRBJ1-6, with D possibly matching TRBD1 (5 bases). Germline V gene lookup returns CDR1 MGHRA and CDR2 YSYEKL. The CDR3 runs 15 residues. DNA of the CDR3: TGCGCCAGCAGCCAAGTCTCGGGGGTTGGTTCACCCCTACACTTT. Residues: CASSQVSGVGSPLHF.

In DNA form, the CDR3 reads TGTGCCAGCAGTGGAGAGAACTACGAGCAGTACTTC. Residues: CASSGENYEQYF. J is TRBJ2-7 and V is TRBV2; unclear D gene. V lost 4 bases and J lost 3, with 7 bases in between. CDR1 SNHLY and CDR2 FYNNEI come from the germline V gene. This CDR3 has 12 residues.

The chain recombines TRBV6-5 with TRBJ1-2; TRBD1 might be the D (5 bases). The germline gives CDR1 MNHEY, CDR2 SVGAGI. This CDR3 comprises 13 residues. The V and J ends lost 0 bases and 4 bases respectively, with 6 bases between them. CDR3 amino acids: CASSYSRVYGYTF. CDR3 bases: TGTGCCAGCAGTTACTCCAGGGTCTATGGCTACACCTTC.

The rearrangement joins TRBV27 to TRBJ2-1; D possibly corresponds to TRBD2 (5 bases). Germline values: CDR1 MNHEY, CDR2 SMNVEV (reference sequence). There are 18 residues in the CDR3. Trimming took 6 bases from V and 2 from J, leaving 23 bases between them. CDR3 loop: CASREYPTEYGTYNEQFF. The CDR3, as DNA: TGTGCCAGCAGGGAATACCCCACGGAATACGGGACCTACAATGAGCAGTTCTTC.

Concerning this clone: The same CDR3 can be traced to other DNA sequences in this sample. The rearrangement links TRBV27 to TRBJ2-2, with D unclear. Germline V gene sequence: CDR1 MNHEY, CDR2 SMNVEV (reference sequence). V dropped 0 bases and J dropped 2 bases, with 7 bases sitting between them. This CDR3 is built from 15 residues. The CDR3 nucleotides read TGTGCCAGCAGTTTATCGCCCACAAACACCGGGGAGCTGTTTTTT. It yields the protein CASSLSPTNTGELFF.

This chain joins TRBV30 and TRBJ1-2, with TRBD1 matching 7 bases. After removal of 8 bases from V and 2 bases from J, the junction contained 8 bases not matched to a gene. The CDR3 contains 13 residues. Germline V gives CDR1 GTSNPN, CDR2 SVGIG (reference sequence). CDR3 sequence: CAGSRGLNYGYTF. The DNA for the CDR3 is TGTGCCGGAAGCAGGGGGTTAAACTATGGCTACACCTTC.

The chain joins TRBV5-1 to TRBJ2-5, with 9 bases that match TRBD2. The CDR3 consists of 14 residues. Germline-derived CDR1 and CDR2 are SGHRS and YFSETQ. V lost 4 bases and J lost 5; bases outside the gene matches: 6. CDR3 residues: CASSDGTSFETQYF. The CDR3 DNA reads TGCGCCAGCAGCGATGGGACTAGCTTTGAGACCCAGTACTTC. Full variable domain (outside the CDR3, taken from reference TRBV5-1 and TRBJ2-5): KAGVTQTPRYLIKTRGQQVTLSCSPISGHRSVSWYQQTPGQGLQFLFEYFSETQRNKGNFPGRFSGRQFSNSRSEMNVSTLELGDSALYLCASSDGTSFETQYFGPGTRLLVL.

This sequence joins TRBV30 and TRBJ2-7; 7 nucleotides agree with TRBD2. The CDR3 has 12 residues. V lost 2 bases, J lost 12 bases, and 10 bases stayed unmatched. Germline values: CDR1 GTSNPN, CDR2 SVGIG (reference sequence). CDR3 amino acids: CAWSYGGSPAYF. For the CDR3, the DNA is TGTGCCTGGAGTTATGGCGGGAGCCCAGCGTACTTC.

V usage is TRBV7-9 and J usage is TRBJ2-3; 7 positions match TRBD2. Looked up from germline, CDR1 is SEHNR and CDR2 is FQNEAQ (reference sequence). The V and J ends lost 5 bases and 4 bases, in that order; junction bases with no gene match: 12. The CDR3 is 16 residues long. The CDR3 reads CASSPQMGGSADTQYF. The CDR3 nucleotides are TGTGCCAGCAGCCCACAAATGGGCGGGAGTGCAGATACGCAGTATTTT. The full variable domain, in which reference TRBV7-9 and TRBJ2-3 provide the parts outside the CDR3, is DTGVSQNPRHKITKRGQNVTFRCDPISEHNRLYWYRQTLGQGPEFLTYFQNEAQLEKSRLLSDRFSAERPKGSFSTLEIQRTEQGDSAMYLCASSPQMGGSADTQYFGPGTRLTVL.

The CDR3 here is CASSVGGLGTEAFF. DNA of the CDR3: TGTGCCAGCAGCGTAGGAGGGCTTGGCACTGAAGCTTTCTTT. The V and J genes are TRBV9 and TRBJ1-1; D is unresolved. CDR1 is SGDLS and CDR2 is YYNGEE in the germline V gene. There are 14 residues in the CDR3. V gave up 0 bases and J gave up 4 bases, with 10 bases separating them.

V usage is TRBV5-1 and J usage is TRBJ1-2; D may be TRBD1 (6 bases). Trimming left V 4 bases short and J 4 bases short, with 14 bases between. Germline V gene sequence: CDR1 SGHRS, CDR2 YFSETQ. The CDR3 sequence is 14 residues long. Here the CDR3 reads CASSTGTMGYGYTF. The DNA of the CDR3 is TGCGCCAGCAGCACGGGGACAATGGGCTATGGCTACACCTTC.

V and J are TRBV6-5 and TRBJ2-7, with unresolved D. With 8 bases removed from V and 3 bases from J, the gap between germline ends came to 17 bases. The CDR3 has 14 amino acids. Per the germline V gene, CDR1 is MNHEY and CDR2 is SVGAGI. This CDR3 is CASSVVGELYEQYF. The CDR3 bases are TGTGCCAGCTCTGTTGTAGGAGAACTCTACGAGCAGTACTTC.

The chain uses TRBV15 and TRBJ2-7; 9 bases fit TRBD1. CDR1 and CDR2 (germline): LNHNV, YYDKDF (reference sequence). The CDR3 runs 13 residues. The J segment lost 7 bases and the V segment lost 3 bases, leaving 4 bases of the junction unmatched. Written as DNA, the CDR3 is TGTGCCACCAGCAGGGGACAGGGTAAAGAGCAGTACTTC. Encoded protein: CATSRGQGKEQYF.

The DNA of the CDR3 is TGTGCCAGCAGCTTGGGGGGGCGCTCCTACGAGCAGTACTTC. It codes for CASSLGGRSYEQYF. The chain recombines TRBV11-2 with TRBJ2-7; D might be TRBD2 (7 bases). Germline CDR1 reads SGHAT; CDR2 reads FQNNGV. V gave up 3 bases and J gave up 0 bases, with 9 bases separating them. The CDR3 spans 14 residues.

The rearrangement joins TRBV4-1 to TRBJ2-7; D might be TRBD1 (6 bases). The length of the CDR3 is 13 residues. V gave up 3 bases and J gave up 2 bases, with 8 bases separating them. Per the germline V gene, CDR1 is MGHRA and CDR2 is YSYEKL. The CDR3 region has the DNA TGCGCCAGCAGCCAGGACAGACCCTACGAGCAGTACTTC. Amino acid sequence: CASSQDRPYEQYF.

This sequence joins TRBV7-3 and TRBJ2-3; 11 bases fit TRBD2. The CDR3 consists of 17 residues. Trimming took 5 bases from V and 4 from J; bases not matched to a gene: 11. CDR1 is SGHTA and CDR2 is FQGTGA in the germline V gene. DNA of the CDR3: TGTGCCAGCAGCCCATATAGCGGGAGGGAAGGGGCAGATACGCAGTATTTT. This codes for CASSPYSGREGADTQYF.

The chain uses TRBV11-3 and TRBJ2-1; D unclear. The germline V and J ends were trimmed by 5 bases and 8 bases, with 16 bases remaining between them. CDR3 length: 14 amino acids. CDR1 and CDR2 (germline): SGHNT, YENEEA. The CDR3 sequence: CASSKTHPVHEQFF. CDR3 bases: TGTGCCAGCAGCAAAACGCATCCGGTCCATGAGCAGTTCTTC.

V and J are TRBV6-5 and TRBJ2-7; D uncertain. Trimming cost V 2 bases and J 2 bases, with 10 bases left between them. Germline loops: CDR1 MNHEY, CDR2 SVGAGI. The length of the CDR3 is 14 residues. DNA of the CDR3: TGTGCCAGCAGTTACGACGCACAGACCTACGAGCAGTACTTC. This gives the protein CASSYDAQTYEQYF.